Each of the 24 T cell receptor beta chains below was sequenced from the same sample in a study of blood T cells in healthy people across ages. A second PCR of 7 to 11 cycles used a sample-barcoded 5' primer and a J-beta primer mix. A single record per CDR3 protein comes from TCRdb applying MiXCR to the 5' RACE reads. In the table there are approximately 1,100,000 distinct CDR3 sequences, 40% to 55% of which are singletons. The sample taken for sequencing was blood. The receptor set was obtained from a woman aged 55-70 years in good health.

The chain is built from TRBV5-1 and TRBJ2-5, with D possibly TRBD1 on 6 matching bases. The CDR3 has 16 residues. With 0 bases removed from V and 0 bases from J, the gap between germline ends came to 12 bases. Per the germline V gene, CDR1 is SGHRS and CDR2 is YFSETQ. The chain's CDR3 is CASSLGGGLYQETQYF. The CDR3 coding sequence is TGCGCCAGCAGCTTGGGTGGGGGCCTGTACCAAGAGACCCAGTACTTC.

The V gene is TRBV4-1, the J gene TRBJ2-7, with 9 bases identical to TRBD1. CDR3 length: 15 residues. The germline gives CDR1 MGHRA, CDR2 YSYEKL. The ends lost 5 bases at V and 3 bases at J; junction bases unmatched: 8. CDR3: CASSGRDRANYEQYF. The DNA of the CDR3 is TGCGCCAGCAGCGGCCGGGACAGGGCAAACTACGAGCAGTACTTC.

As to this clonotype: A junction end diverges from the germline sequence, so it may reflect a read error. The rearrangement links TRBV7-7 to TRBJ2-5; TRBD2 aligns across 7 bases. CDR1 and CDR2 (germline): SSHAT, FNYEAQ (reference sequence). The CDR3 spans 16 residues. DNA for the CDR3: TGTGCTAGCAGCCCTAACGCCTTGGGGGGGGAAGAGACCCAGTACTTC. Amino acids: CASSPNALGGEETQYF.

The chain carries TRBV28 and TRBJ2-3; D is unresolved. This CDR3 contains 10 residues. Germline V gives CDR1 MDHEN, CDR2 SYDVKM. V was trimmed by 9 bases and J by 4 bases, leaving 5 bases between them. CDR3 coding DNA: TGTGCCAGTGGTCCAGATACGCAGTATTTT. The encoded protein is CASGPDTQYF.

The chain links TRBV20-1 to TRBJ2-3, with D perhaps TRBD1 or TRBD2 (5 bases each). The CDR3 extends over 16 amino acids. Trimming stripped 6 bases from V and 4 bases from J, with 23 bases between. The V gene's germline CDR1 is DFQATT and CDR2 SNEGSKA (reference sequence). In nucleotides, the CDR3 is TGCAGTGCCACCACGGGCAGGGACGGGATCTCAGATACGCAGTATTTT. It is translated as CSATTGRDGISDTQYF.

This chain uses TRBV15 with TRBJ2-7, with D possibly TRBD1 on 5 matching bases. V lost 3 bases and J 7 bases, leaving 19 bases between the germline ends. The length of the CDR3 is 15 residues. Looked up from germline, CDR1 is LNHNV and CDR2 is YYDKDF (reference sequence). The CDR3 sequence: CATSRDASGFREQYF. In nucleotides, the CDR3 is TGTGCCACCAGCAGGGACGCTTCAGGGTTCCGTGAGCAGTACTTC.

The chain has TRBV20-1 and TRBJ2-1; 10 nucleotides agree with TRBD1. This CDR3 has 16 residues. V lost 0 bases, J lost 2 bases, and 4 bases stayed unmatched. Germline V lookup: CDR1 DFQATT, CDR2 SNEGSKA (reference sequence). The CDR3 nucleotides read TGCAGTGCTAGAGATGGTGACAGGGGGCCCTACAATGAGCAGTTCTTC. It specifies CSARDGDRGPYNEQFF.

This clonotype has at least ten counts. The rearrangement uses TRBV7-9 and TRBJ2-7; D is perhaps TRBD1 or TRBD2 (5 bases each). Germline CDR1 and CDR2: SEHNR and FQNEAQ (reference sequence). The CDR3 has 12 amino acids. V dropped 3 bases and J dropped 5 bases, with 8 bases sitting between them. The CDR3 region has the DNA TGTGCCAGCAGCTTGAGGGGAAACGAGCAGTACTTC. Translated: CASSLRGNEQYF.

The V and J genes are TRBV2 and TRBJ2-3, with 10 bases fitting TRBD2. Germline loops: CDR1 SNHLY, CDR2 FYNNEI. The length of the CDR3 is 16 residues. Germline trimming cut 4 bases from V and 2 bases from J; bases unmatched to any gene: 6. Written as DNA, the CDR3 is TGTGCCAGCAGTGTCTCTAGCGGGAGACTCACAGATACGCAGTATTTT. It yields the protein CASSVSSGRLTDTQYF.

The gene calls are TRBV2 and TRBJ2-1, with D unresolved. V was clipped by 6 bases and J by 14 bases, with 14 bases between them. The germline V gene has CDR1 SNHLY and CDR2 FYNNEI. The CDR3 has 11 residues. The CDR3 coding sequence is TGTGCCAGCAGCCCGGCCGTTTCTAAGTTCTTC. Translation: CASSPAVSKFF.

The CDR3 loop is CASSYYPTGAQGVRDEQFF. As DNA, the CDR3 is TGTGCCAGCAGTTACTATCCCACTGGGGCACAGGGGGTTCGGGATGAGCAGTTCTTC. V usage is TRBV6-2 or TRBV6-3 and J usage is TRBJ2-1; TRBD1 agrees at 8 bases. Germline V gives CDR1 MNHEY, CDR2 SVGEGT. V lost 1 base, J lost 8 bases, and 19 bases stayed unmatched. The CDR3 is 19 residues long.

The chain employs TRBV5-6 and TRBJ2-7; maybe TRBD2 (5 bases). Per the germline V gene, CDR1 is SGHDT and CDR2 is YYEEEE. Trimming stripped 4 bases from V and 4 bases from J, with 9 bases between. CDR3 length equals 12 residues. The CDR3 reads CASSNLAYEQYF. CDR3 DNA sequence: TGTGCCAGCAGCAATCTAGCTTACGAGCAGTACTTC.

The chain is built from TRBV6-2 or TRBV6-3 and TRBJ1-5, with no clear D. The V and J ends lost 0 bases and 0 bases respectively, with 12 bases between them. This CDR3 comprises 17 residues. CDR1 is MNHEY and CDR2 is SVGEGT in the germline V gene. As DNA, the CDR3 is TGTGCCAGCAGTTACTCCCCTGGGGAAAATAGCAATCAGCCCCAGCATTTT. It is translated as CASSYSPGENSNQPQHF.

The J gene is TRBJ2-1, the V gene TRBV5-4, with 12 bases that match TRBD2. CDR1 and CDR2 (germline): SGHNT, YYREEE (reference sequence). V shed 0 bases and J 2 bases; nucleotides not matched to a gene: 3. The CDR3 is made up of 17 amino acids. The DNA of the CDR3 is TGTGCCAGCAGCTTGGTTTCTAGCGGGAGGGCCTACAATGAGCAGTTCTTC. Translating gives CASSLVSSGRAYNEQFF. Looking up the rest from reference TRBV5-4 and TRBJ2-1 gives the full variable domain: ETGVTQSPTHLIKTRGQQVTLRCSSQSGHNTVSWYQQALGQGPQFIFQYYREEENGRGNFPPRFSGLQFPNYSSELNVNALELDDSALYLCASSLVSSGRAYNEQFFGPGTRLTVL.

The chain recombines TRBV24-1 with TRBJ2-5; the match to TRBD1 covers 9 bases. The ends lost 5 bases at V and 0 bases at J; junction bases unmatched: 3. This CDR3 region has 15 residues. The germline gives CDR1 KGHDR, CDR2 SFDVKD. In DNA form, the CDR3 reads TGTGCCACCAGTGCCTGGACAGGGGACCAAGAGACCCAGTACTTC. Its protein product is CATSAWTGDQETQYF.

This chain uses TRBV2 with TRBJ2-4; 10 nucleotides agree with TRBD2. TRBJ2-7 matches the DNA end more closely, so the J call is doubtful. CDR1 is SNHLY and CDR2 is FYNNEI in the germline V gene. CDR3 size: 14 residues. The CDR3 sequence is CASKELAGPYEQYF. DNA for the CDR3: TGTGCCAGCAAAGAACTAGCGGGACCCTACGAGCAGTACTTC.

This clonotype was seen once. The V gene is TRBV5-1, the J gene TRBJ2-2; weak D call: TRBD2 (6 bases). The CDR3 consists of 14 residues. Germline-derived CDR1 and CDR2 are SGHRS and YFSETQ. The V end was cut by 0 bases, the J end by 7 bases, with 10 bases between. CDR3 protein: CASSLATGDGELFF. CDR3 DNA: TGCGCCAGCAGCTTGGCCACGGGAGACGGGGAGCTGTTTTTT.

This chain links TRBV2 with TRBJ2-1; weak D call: TRBD2 (5 bases). In germline, CDR1 is SNHLY, CDR2 FYNNEI. The CDR3 length is 15 residues. Trimming stripped 6 bases from V and 1 base from J, with 13 bases between. CDR3 sequence (DNA): TGTGCCAGCAGGAGGAGAGCGGAGTCCTACAATGAGCAGTTCTTC. It codes for CASRRRAESYNEQFF.

The chain is built from TRBV15 and TRBJ1-5; D not resolved. The CDR3 consists of 11 residues. CDR1 and CDR2 from the germline V gene are LNHNV and YYDKDF (reference sequence). V gave up 4 bases and J gave up 11 bases, with 9 bases separating them. The CDR3 nucleotides read TGTGCCACCAGCACTCAAGGTGCCCAGCATTTT. This gives the protein CATSTQGAQHF.

This rearrangement joins TRBV2 to TRBJ2-1, with D unresolved. This CDR3 has 12 amino acids. Germline V CDR1 and CDR2: SNHLY, FYNNEI. V gave up 2 bases and J gave up 9 bases, with 8 bases separating them. Written as DNA, the CDR3 is TGTGCCAGCAGTGAAAGAGGAGTTGAGCAGTTCTTC. This codes for CASSERGVEQFF.

J is TRBJ1-2 and V is TRBV6-1; D not certain. The CDR3 contains 15 residues. From germline, CDR1 is MNHNS and CDR2 SASEGT. The V gene lost 6 bases and the J gene lost 0 bases, with 14 bases spanning the gap. CDR3 protein: CASRQQEPSNYGYTF. For the CDR3, the DNA is TGTGCCAGCAGACAACAAGAGCCCTCTAACTATGGCTACACCTTC.

Worth noting for this clonotype: A read error may explain this, as a much larger clone is one base away. V is TRBV5-1 and J is TRBJ2-5, with 9 bases matching TRBD2. The germline V gene encodes CDR1 SGHRS and CDR2 YFSETQ. The CDR3 runs 14 residues. The J segment lost 11 bases and the V segment lost 5 bases, leaving 13 bases of the junction unmatched. The CDR3 nucleotides read TGCGCCAGCAGTGGGACTAGCCGGAGTAATGAGCAGTACTTC. Translation: CASSGTSRSNEQYF.

Remarks on this clonotype: This sequence may be a read error, since a much larger clone differs from it by one base. This sequence joins TRBV7-6 and TRBJ2-7; TRBD1 aligns across 7 bases. J lost 1 base, V lost 5 bases, and 5 bases had no gene match. Germline V gives CDR1 SGHVS, CDR2 FNYEAQ. The CDR3 has 14 amino acids. The CDR3 loop reads CASSAGTDSYEQYF. In DNA form, the CDR3 reads TGTGCCAGCAGCGCCGGGACAGATTCCTACGAGCAGTACTTC. Supplemented by reference TRBV7-6 and TRBJ2-7, the full variable domain reads GAGVSQSPRYKVTKRGQDVALRCDPISGHVSLYWYRQALGQGPEFLTYFNYEAQQDKSGLPNDRFSAERPEGSISTLTIQRTEQRDSAMYRCASSAGTDSYEQYFGPGTRLTVT.

The rearrangement joins TRBV12-3 or TRBV12-4 to TRBJ1-1, with D uncertain. V gave up 6 bases and J gave up 2 bases, with 13 bases separating them. The CDR3 has 14 amino acids. The CDR3 spells CASREGSLNTEAFF. The CDR3 DNA reads as TGTGCCAGCAGGGAGGGCAGTCTTAACACTGAAGCTTTCTTT.